A single sample gave rise to the 20 T cell receptor beta chains below, sequenced in a study of neurological immune-mediated disorders. TCRdb recomputed calls from the 5' RACE reads with MiXCR, one row per CDR3 protein. The sample consists of approximately 85,000 distinct CDR3 sequences, under 4.5% of them appearing once. Time point specified: longitudinal time-point 3. Sequenced sample: PBMCs. The source is a woman aged 55-69 years with multiple sclerosis.

There are many counts of this clonotype. This chain connects TRBV5-1 to TRBJ1-4; possibly TRBD1 for D (5 bases). This CDR3 is 16 amino acids long. Germline V gives CDR1 SGHRS, CDR2 YFSETQ. V lost 0 bases and J lost 3, with 12 bases in between. CDR3 bases: TGCGCCAGCAGCTTGGACGGGGCTTCAGCTAATGAAAAACTGTTTTTT. This gives the protein CASSLDGASANEKLFF.

The chain uses TRBV6-1 and TRBJ2-7; 7 nucleotides match TRBD2. Unmatched junction bases numbered 7, after V lost 2 bases and J lost 0 bases. The CDR3 runs 16 residues. Germline assignment: CDR1 MNHNS and CDR2 SASEGT. The CDR3 region is CASSERPGGFSYEQYF. The DNA for the CDR3 is TGTGCCAGCAGTGAACGTCCCGGGGGGTTCTCCTACGAGCAGTACTTC.

This clonotype showed up many times. This chain joins TRBV28 and TRBJ1-2; D is unclear. The CDR3 is 13 residues long. Germline assignment: CDR1 MDHEN and CDR2 SYDVKM. The V and J ends lost 6 bases and 10 bases respectively, with 18 bases between them. CDR3 DNA: TGTGCCAGCAGCGACAACTCAAAGGTGGCCTACACCTTC. Its protein is CASSDNSKVAYTF.

This clonotype was observed at least ten times. The chain recombines TRBV7-9 with TRBJ2-2; no reliable D call. CDR1 is SEHNR and CDR2 is FQNEAQ in the germline V gene (reference sequence). The CDR3 is made up of 14 amino acids. Trimming left V 3 bases short and J 5 bases short, with 10 bases between. The CDR3 nucleotides read TGTGCCAGCAGCTTTCAGGAAGGGACCGGGGAGCTGTTTTTT. This encodes CASSFQEGTGELFF.

This clonotype appeared many times. This sequence joins TRBV3-1 and TRBJ2-5; D remains ambiguous. The V gene lost 0 bases and the J gene lost 4 bases, with 3 bases spanning the gap. The germline CDR1 and CDR2 sequences are LGHDT and YNNKEL (reference sequence). The CDR3 totals 12 residues. The CDR3 region is CASSQDRETQYF. The CDR3 region has the DNA TGTGCCAGCAGCCAAGACAGAGAGACCCAGTACTTC.

The table lists this clonotype with many counts. Here the CDR3 DNA reads TGTGCCAGCAGCCAAGAACAGCGGGGCTCCTACGAGCAGTACTTC. Encoded protein: CASSQEQRGSYEQYF. This sequence joins TRBV14 and TRBJ2-7; 7 bases fit TRBD2. Per the germline V gene, CDR1 is SGHDN and CDR2 is FVKESK. With 0 bases clipped from V and 0 bases from J, the junction kept 2 bases outside the gene matches. This CDR3 contains 15 residues.

In this sample, this clonotype turned up many times. V gene TRBV5-1 combines with J gene TRBJ1-1; D is unclear. This CDR3 comprises 13 residues. Per the germline V gene, CDR1 is SGHRS and CDR2 is YFSETQ. V was shortened by 5 bases and J by 1 base, with 9 bases between the two germline ends. The CDR3 here is CASRESTNTEAFF. CDR3 nucleotide sequence: TGCGCCAGCAGGGAAAGTACGAACACTGAAGCTTTCTTT. Based on the CDR3 plus reference TRBV5-1 and TRBJ1-1, the full variable domain is KAGVTQTPRYLIKTRGQQVTLSCSPISGHRSVSWYQQTPGQGLQFLFEYFSETQRNKGNFPGRFSGRQFSNSRSEMNVSTLELGDSALYLCASRESTNTEAFFGQGTRLTVV.

This clonotype appeared many times. The chain combines TRBV20-1 with TRBJ1-6; 7 nucleotides match TRBD1. The CDR3 spans 14 residues. The germline V gene has CDR1 DFQATT and CDR2 SNEGSKA (reference sequence). V shed 1 base and J 7 bases; nucleotides not matched to a gene: 4. CDR3: CSARVGTDNSPLHF. CDR3 nucleotides: TGCAGTGCTAGAGTCGGGACAGACAATTCACCCCTCCACTTT.

This clonotype came up many times. The genes are TRBV7-8 and TRBJ2-2; possible D gene TRBD1, 5 bases. Germline CDR1 and CDR2: SGHVS and FQNEAQ. Trimming took off 4 bases at V and 5 bases at J, with 17 bases between the two ends. This CDR3 spans 16 amino acids. The CDR3 spells CASSSRAGSGTGELFF. The DNA of the CDR3 is TGTGCCAGCAGCTCCAGGGCAGGGTCCGGGACCGGGGAGCTGTTTTTT. The whole variable domain, filled in from reference TRBV7-8 and TRBJ2-2, reads GAGVSQSPRYKVAKRGQDVALRCDPISGHVSLFWYQQALGQGPEFLTYFQNEAQLDKSGLPSDRFFAERPEGSVSTLKIQRTQQEDSAVYLCASSSRAGSGTGELFFGEGSRLTVL.

This clonotype was found many times. The V gene is TRBV27, the J gene TRBJ1-1; possibly TRBD1 for D (5 bases). Trimming removed 4 bases from V and 5 bases from J, with 11 bases in between. Per germline, CDR1 MNHEY and CDR2 SMNVEV (reference sequence). The CDR3 is made up of 13 amino acids. The CDR3 sequence: CASSSRGSTEAFF. In DNA, the CDR3 is TGTGCCAGCAGTTCAAGGGGAAGTACTGAAGCTTTCTTT.

In its sample, this clonotype was seen many times. The chain combines TRBV4-1 with TRBJ1-1; D perhaps matches TRBD1 (5 bases). Trimming shortened V by 2 bases and J by 0 bases, and 7 bases separated the two germline ends. In germline, CDR1 is MGHRA, CDR2 YSYEKL. The CDR3 has 14 residues. The CDR3 loop reads CASSQRGLNTEAFF. The CDR3 region has the DNA TGCGCCAGCAGCCAAAGGGGATTGAACACTGAAGCTTTCTTT.

This clonotype was seen at least ten times. The chain links TRBV12-3 or TRBV12-4 to TRBJ1-2, with a tentative D call TRBD1 (5 bases). This CDR3 has 14 amino acids. V lost 6 bases and J 0 bases, leaving 11 bases between the germline ends. CDR3 in DNA: TGTGCCAGCAGAAAAGGGACCTCTAACTATGGCTACACCTTC. This translates into CASRKGTSNYGYTF.

By share, this clonotype counts as medium-sized. V usage is TRBV28 and J usage is TRBJ1-4, with D unresolved. Germline V lookup: CDR1 MDHEN, CDR2 SYDVKM. The CDR3 is made up of 13 amino acids. The V end was cut by 6 bases, the J end by 8 bases, with 13 bases between. Here the CDR3 reads CASSPSPGEKLFF. The CDR3 DNA reads TGTGCCAGCAGCCCCTCTCCGGGGGAAAAACTGTTTTTT.

The table lists this clonotype with many counts. V and J are TRBV15 and TRBJ2-7; 8 nucleotides agree with TRBD2. The V segment lost 3 bases and the J segment 2 bases; nucleotides outside the gene matches: 3. CDR1 and CDR2 (germline): LNHNV, YYDKDF (reference sequence). This CDR3 is 14 amino acids long. The CDR3 spells CATSSRGGPYEQYF. In DNA, the CDR3 is TGTGCCACCAGCAGCCGGGGGGGCCCCTACGAGCAGTACTTC.

The table lists this clonotype with many counts. The rearrangement uses TRBV27 and TRBJ1-1; D unclear. Germline lookup yields CDR1 MNHEY and CDR2 SMNVEV (reference sequence). Trimming shortened V by 2 bases and J by 5 bases, and 15 bases separated the two germline ends. CDR3 length: 15 residues. CDR3 bases: TGTGCCAGCAGTTTACAGATGGGATACCTAACTGAAGCTTTCTTT. It specifies CASSLQMGYLTEAFF.

This clonotype was found many times. This chain uses TRBV7-2 with TRBJ2-2, with 8 bases aligning to TRBD2. Germline-derived CDR1 and CDR2 are SGHTA and FQGNSA. This CDR3 spans 15 amino acids. J lost 4 bases, V lost 3 bases, and 4 bases had no gene match. The CDR3 nucleotides read TGTGCCAGCAGCTTTGAGGCGGGGGGCACCGGGGAGCTGTTTTTT. This encodes CASSFEAGGTGELFF.

This clonotype was counted at least ten times. V is TRBV12-3 or TRBV12-4 and J is TRBJ1-2, with a tentative D call TRBD1 (5 bases). Deletions cut 4 bases from V and 2 bases from J, with 11 bases between. This CDR3 has 14 residues. CDR3: CASSSPRGNYGYTF. CDR3 sequence (DNA): TGTGCCAGCAGTTCCCCAAGGGGAAACTATGGCTACACCTTC.

This clonotype was seen many times. The rearrangement uses TRBV5-1 and TRBJ2-7; 9 bases fit TRBD1. Unmatched junction bases numbered 8, after V lost 4 bases and J lost 6 bases. The CDR3 totals 14 residues. Germline assignment: CDR1 SGHRS and CDR2 YFSETQ. As DNA, the CDR3 is TGCGCCAGCAGCCCAGGGACAGGGTTTGGCGAGCAGTACTTC. Residues: CASSPGTGFGEQYF.

Many counts were recorded for this clonotype. The chain employs TRBV5-1 and TRBJ2-1; weak D call: TRBD2 (5 bases). Trimming took off 0 bases at V and 0 bases at J, with 7 bases between the two ends. CDR3 length: 15 amino acids. The germline V gene has CDR1 SGHRS and CDR2 YFSETQ. The CDR3 DNA follows: TGCGCCAGCAGCTTGGGGAGCGGCTCCTACAATGAGCAGTTCTTC. Its protein product is CASSLGSGSYNEQFF.

This clonotype was counted many times. The genes are TRBV2 and TRBJ2-5; D possibly matches TRBD1 or TRBD2 (5 bases each). The CDR3 spans 14 residues. V lost 6 bases and J 5 bases, leaving 16 bases between the germline ends. Germline V CDR1 and CDR2: SNHLY, FYNNEI. The CDR3 DNA reads as TGTGCCAGCAGCTTACAGACGGGGCGGGAGACCCAGTACTTC. This sequence encodes CASSLQTGRETQYF. Complete variable domain (other parts from reference TRBV2 and TRBJ2-5): EPEVTQTPSHQVTQMGQEVILRCVPISNHLYFYWYRQILGQKVEFLVSFYNNEISEKSEIFDDQFSVERPDGSNFTLKIRSTKLEDSAMYFCASSLQTGRETQYFGPGTRLLVL.